The 3 T cell receptor beta chains listed next were all sequenced from one sample in a study of blood T cells in healthy people across ages (dated by TCRdb to about 2015). Receptors were amplified or captured by 5' RACE. The sequencer was an Illumina HiSeq 2500. A second PCR of about 6 to 11 cycles was run with a J-beta primer mix and a sample-barcoded 5' primer. TCRdb reworked the public reads: Q25 trimming with fastp, MiXCR clone assembly, productive beta chains retained. Each CDR3 protein appears once, grouped with its most common genes and DNA. This sample comprises 1.5 million or so distinct CDR3 sequences, under 55% of them detected only once. The biggest ten clones account for less than 5% of the sample. Sequencing input: blood. These receptors originate from a woman between 18 and 29 years old in good health.

This clonotype was observed a few times. The chain recombines TRBV4-3 with TRBJ2-1; 10 nucleotides align to TRBD2. The junction had 10 bases not matched to a gene; V was cut back by 4 bases and J by 4 bases. The CDR3 runs to 17 residues. Germline lookup yields CDR1 LGHNA and CDR2 YSLEER. CDR3 sequence reads: CASSLLLGTSVYNEQFF. DNA for the CDR3: TGCGCCAGCAGCCTACTCCTCGGGACTAGCGTTTACAATGAGCAGTTCTTC.

This clonotype occurred a few times. The chain joins TRBV5-1 to TRBJ2-1, with 7 bases lining up with TRBD2. Losses at the gene ends were 3 bases for V and 10 bases for J; bases not matched to a gene: 7. This CDR3 has 13 residues. The germline CDR1 and CDR2 sequences are SGHRS and YFSETQ. This CDR3 is CASSSYTSEEQFF. The CDR3 DNA sequence: TGCGCCAGCAGCTCCTATACTAGCGAGGAGCAGTTCTTC.

This clonotype was found a few times. J is TRBJ1-6 and V is TRBV6-5; the match to TRBD1 covers 7 bases. CDR1 and CDR2 from the germline V gene are MNHEY and SVGAGI. The J segment lost 6 bases and the V segment lost 2 bases, leaving 1 base of the junction unmatched. The CDR3 consists of 14 residues. Written as DNA, the CDR3 is TGTGCCAGCAGTTACGGGACAGCTAATTCACCCCTCCACTTT. Residues: CASSYGTANSPLHF.